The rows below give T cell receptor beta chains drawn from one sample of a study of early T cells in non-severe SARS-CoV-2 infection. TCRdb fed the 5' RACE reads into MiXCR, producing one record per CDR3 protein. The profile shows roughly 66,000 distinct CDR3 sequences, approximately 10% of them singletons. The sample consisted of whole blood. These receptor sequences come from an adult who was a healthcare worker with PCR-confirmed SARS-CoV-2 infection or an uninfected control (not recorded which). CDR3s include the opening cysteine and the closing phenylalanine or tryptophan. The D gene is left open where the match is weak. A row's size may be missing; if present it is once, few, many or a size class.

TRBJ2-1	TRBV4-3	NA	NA	CASSQDMARSYNEQFF	TGCGCCAGCAGCCAAGATATGGCTCGCTCCTACAATGAGCAGTTCTTC
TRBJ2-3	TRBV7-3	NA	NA	CASSLISFRDTQYF	TGTGCCAGCAGCTTAATCTCCTTTAGGGATACGCAGTATTTT
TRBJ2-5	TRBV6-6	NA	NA	CASSHSGNQETQYF	TGTGCCAGCAGCCACTCAGGGAATCAAGAGACCCAGTACTTC
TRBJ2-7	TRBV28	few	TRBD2	CASSLHGRGAEQYF	TGTGCCAGCAGTTTACACGGGAGGGGTGCCGAGCAGTACTTC
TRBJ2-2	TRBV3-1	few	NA	CASTERGDNTGELFF	TGTGCCAGCACTGAGCGAGGGGACAACACCGGGGAGCTGTTTTTT
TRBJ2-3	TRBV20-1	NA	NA	CSALRPAETDTQYF	TGCAGTGCCCTCCGGCCGGCGGAAACAGATACGCAGTATTTT
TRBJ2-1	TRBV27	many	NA	CASSFRGVEQFF	TGTGCCAGCAGTTTTCGCGGGGTTGAGCAGTTCTTC
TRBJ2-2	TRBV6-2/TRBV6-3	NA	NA	CASSYFKTGELFF	TGTGCCAGCAGTTACTTCAAAACCGGGGAGCTGTTTTTT
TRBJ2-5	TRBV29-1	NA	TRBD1	CSAWTGQETQYF	TGCAGCGCTTGGACAGGCCAAGAGACCCAGTACTTC
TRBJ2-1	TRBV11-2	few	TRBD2	CASSTPSGLAGGPLNEQFF	TGTGCCAGCAGCACCCCTTCTGGACTAGCGGGAGGGCCGCTCAATGAGCAGTTCTTC
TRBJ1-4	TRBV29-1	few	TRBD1	CSVGVSGGGEKLFF	TGCAGCGTTGGTGTGTCAGGGGGAGGTGAAAAACTGTTTTTT
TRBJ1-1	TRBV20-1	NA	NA	CSARARGRHTEAFF	TGCAGTGCTAGAGCTAGGGGCAGGCACACTGAAGCTTTCTTT
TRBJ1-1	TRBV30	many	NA	CAWSNLSKMDQAFF	TGTGCCTGGAGTAACCTCAGTAAGATGGACCAAGCTTTCTTT
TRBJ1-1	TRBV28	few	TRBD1	CASTGLTGGALAFF	TGTGCCAGCACCGGCCTCACAGGGGGCGCTTTGGCTTTCTTT
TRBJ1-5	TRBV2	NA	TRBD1	CASRATGVIAGNQPQHF	TGTGCCAGCAGGGCGACAGGGGTCATAGCTGGGAATCAGCCCCAGCATTTT
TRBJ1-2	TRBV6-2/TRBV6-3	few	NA	CASTPRSGTNYGYTF	TGTGCCAGCACCCCTCGCTCCGGGACAAACTATGGCTACACCTTC
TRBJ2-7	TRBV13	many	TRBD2	CASSSLAGGMMSSYEQYF	TGTGCCAGCAGCTCACTAGCGGGAGGAATGATGAGCTCCTACGAGCAGTACTTC
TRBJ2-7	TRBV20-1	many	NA	CSARAEGGFYEQYF	TGCAGTGCTAGGGCAGAAGGCGGATTCTACGAGCAGTACTTC
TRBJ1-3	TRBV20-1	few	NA	CSATRGIGNTIYF	TGCAGTGCTACTAGGGGAATTGGAAACACCATATATTTT
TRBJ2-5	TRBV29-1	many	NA	CSVEGLGETQYF	TGCAGCGTTGAAGGGCTCGGGGAGACCCAGTACTTC
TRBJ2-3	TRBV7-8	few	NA	CASSFRLVADTQYF	TGTGCCAGCAGCTTCAGACTAGTGGCAGATACGCAGTATTTT
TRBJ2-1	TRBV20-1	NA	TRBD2	CSAREPASGHNEQFF	TGCAGTGCTAGAGAGCCGGCTAGCGGCCACAATGAGCAGTTCTTC
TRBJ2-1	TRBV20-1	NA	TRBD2	CSAWTSGKDEQFF	TGCAGTGCGTGGACTAGCGGGAAGGATGAGCAGTTCTTC
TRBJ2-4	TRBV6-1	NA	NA	CASSYWGRKNIQYF	TGTGCCAGCAGTTATTGGGGACGGAAAAACATTCAGTACTTC
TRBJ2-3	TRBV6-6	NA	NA	CASNPGVNLNTQYF	TGTGCCAGCAACCCCGGAGTGAACCTTAATACGCAGTATTTT
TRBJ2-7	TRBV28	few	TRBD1	CASSAPGTDFYEQYF	TGTGCCAGCAGTGCCCCCGGGACAGACTTCTACGAGCAGTACTTC
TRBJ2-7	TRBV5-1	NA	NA	CASSPDGPHEQYF	TGCGCCAGCAGCCCCGACGGGCCCCACGAGCAGTACTTC
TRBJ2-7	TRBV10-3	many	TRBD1	CAISESPVVGQGESWQYF	TGTGCCATCAGTGAGTCTCCAGTTGTAGGACAGGGTGAGAGTTGGCAGTACTTC
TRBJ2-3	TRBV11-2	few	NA	CASSLSWAYATQYF	TGTGCCAGCAGCTTAAGCTGGGCGTATGCTACGCAGTATTTT
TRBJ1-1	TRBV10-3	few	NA	CAISDREHTEAFF	TGTGCCATCAGTGATAGGGAACACACTGAAGCTTTCTTT
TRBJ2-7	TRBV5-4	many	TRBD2	CASSSLAGGPYEQYF	TGTGCCAGCAGCTCTCTAGCGGGAGGGCCCTACGAGCAGTACTTC
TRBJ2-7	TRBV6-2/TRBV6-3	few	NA	CASSPEERRTYEQYF	TGTGCCAGCAGTCCCGAGGAGCGGAGGACCTACGAGCAGTACTTC
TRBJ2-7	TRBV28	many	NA	CASSLPSRYEQYF	TGTGCCAGCAGTTTACCCTCGAGGTACGAGCAGTACTTC
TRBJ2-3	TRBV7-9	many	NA	CASSQDGKPTDTQYF	TGTGCCAGCAGCCAGGACGGCAAACCCACAGATACGCAGTATTTT
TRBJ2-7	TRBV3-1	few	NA	CASSQDRAYEQYF	TGTGCCAGCAGCCAAGATCGGGCCTACGAGCAGTACTTC
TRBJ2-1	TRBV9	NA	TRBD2	CASSVGLAGVQNEQFF	TGTGCCAGCAGCGTTGGACTAGCGGGAGTGCAAAATGAGCAGTTCTTC
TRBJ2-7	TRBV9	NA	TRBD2	CASSVSIAGAGNEQYF	TGTGCCAGCAGCGTCTCAATAGCGGGAGCGGGGAACGAGCAGTACTTC